What follows are 24 T cell receptor beta chains derived from one specimen sequenced in a study of blood T cells in healthy people across ages. A sample-barcoded 5' primer and a J-beta primer mix were used in a second PCR of roughly 6 to 12 cycles. TCRdb reanalysed the 5' RACE reads using MiXCR and keeps one entry per CDR3 protein. The data show nearly 800,000 distinct CDR3 sequences, roughly 25% seen once. The same sample was also used in a study of T cells of mothers and their children.

Sample: blood. The receptors stem from a boy younger than 18 in good health.

This clonotype was picked up a small number of times. The chain has TRBV20-1 and TRBJ2-5, with D perhaps TRBD2 (6 bases). Germline CDR1 is DFQATT and CDR2 is SNEGSKA (reference sequence). V shed 6 bases and J shed 0 bases, with 17 bases lying between them. This CDR3 region has 15 residues. CDR3 residues: CSAGWRDPYQETQYF. The DNA for the CDR3 is TGCAGTGCGGGTTGGCGGGACCCGTACCAAGAGACCCAGTACTTC.

The CDR3 DNA reads TGTGCCAGCAGTTACTCGATAGCGGAATCTAGCACAGATACGCAGTATTTT. This sequence encodes CASSYSIAESSTDTQYF. This chain links TRBV6-5 with TRBJ2-3, with D possibly matching TRBD2 (6 bases). The CDR3 totals 17 residues. The germline V gene has CDR1 MNHEY and CDR2 SVGAGI. V lost 0 bases, J lost 0 bases, and 13 bases lay in between.

The V and J genes are TRBV9 and TRBJ2-1, with TRBD1 as a possible D gene (5 bases). Trimming took 2 bases from V and 4 from J, leaving 13 bases between them. The CDR3 has 15 residues. Germline values: CDR1 SGDLS, CDR2 YYNGEE. Written as DNA, the CDR3 is TGTGCCAGCAGCGTCCAGGGAACTTTTTACAATGAGCAGTTCTTC. Translation: CASSVQGTFYNEQFF.

As regards this clonotype: One end of the junction does not line up with germline, which may come from a read error. V gene TRBV27 combines with J gene TRBJ2-1, with 11 bases lining up with TRBD2. The CDR3 runs 16 residues. From germline, CDR1 is MNHEY and CDR2 SMNVEV (reference sequence). In DNA form, the CDR3 reads TGTGCCAGCATTTTAGCGGGAGGGCCTTCCTACAATGAGCAGTTCTTC. Protein product: CASILAGGPSYNEQFF.

This clonotype was observed a handful of times. The chain is built from TRBV7-2 and TRBJ2-1; 11 bases fit TRBD2. J was trimmed by 7 bases and V by 5 bases; bases with no gene match: 7. The CDR3 totals 15 residues. Germline loops: CDR1 SGHTA, CDR2 FQGNSA. CDR3 bases: TGTGCCAGCAGCGCCGGACTAGCGGGTGGGAATGAGCAGTTCTTC. Translating gives CASSAGLAGGNEQFF. Based on the CDR3 plus reference TRBV7-2 and TRBJ2-1, the full variable domain is GAGVSQSPSNKVTEKGKDVELRCDPISGHTALYWYRQSLGQGLEFLIYFQGNSAPDKSGLPSDRFSAERTGGSVSTLTIQRTQQEDSAVYLCASSAGLAGGNEQFFGPGTRLTVL.

The table lists this clonotype with a few counts. The chain combines TRBV7-2 with TRBJ2-3; D perhaps matches TRBD2 (5 bases). The V end lost 5 bases, the J end lost 0 bases, and 12 bases lay between the germline ends. The CDR3 runs to 15 residues. Germline lookup yields CDR1 SGHTA and CDR2 FQGNSA. CDR3 sequence reads: CASSASTGSTDTQYF. Written as DNA, the CDR3 is TGTGCCAGCAGCGCTTCGACGGGGAGCACAGATACGCAGTATTTT. The full variable domain, completed using reference TRBV7-2 and TRBJ2-3, is GAGVSQSPSNKVTEKGKDVELRCDPISGHTALYWYRQSLGQGLEFLIYFQGNSAPDKSGLPSDRFSAERTGGSVSTLTIQRTQQEDSAVYLCASSASTGSTDTQYFGPGTRLTVL.

This clonotype occurred a few times. V and J are TRBV12-3 or TRBV12-4 and TRBJ2-3, with D perhaps matching TRBD2 (5 bases). The CDR3 has 16 residues. V dropped 5 bases and J dropped 2 bases, with 17 bases sitting between them. This chain's CDR3 is CASSNRGGSDTDTQYF. CDR3 coding DNA: TGTGCCAGCAGTAACCGCGGTGGTAGCGACACAGATACGCAGTATTTT.

The table lists this clonotype with a few counts. The CDR3 nucleotides read TGTGCCAGCTACCGACCGGGACAGGGCGTTGAGACCCAGTACTTC. Translated, it gives CASYRPGQGVETQYF. The V call is TRBV6-1, the J call TRBJ2-5; 9 positions agree with TRBD1. Unmatched junction bases numbered 12, after V lost 8 bases and J lost 5 bases. Germline CDR1 is MNHNS and CDR2 is SASEGT. The length of the CDR3 is 15 residues.

V usage is TRBV28 and J usage is TRBJ2-5; D is possibly TRBD2 (5 bases). The CDR3 spans 12 residues. With 6 bases removed from V and 7 bases from J, the gap between germline ends came to 12 bases. Germline V lookup: CDR1 MDHEN, CDR2 SYDVKM. CDR3 bases: TGTGCCAGCAGCCCACCCGAGGGGACCCAGTACTTC. As protein: CASSPPEGTQYF.

J is TRBJ2-5 and V is TRBV12-3 or TRBV12-4, with D tentatively TRBD1 (6 bases). The CDR3 totals 13 residues. Trimming shortened V by 6 bases and J by 7 bases, and 15 bases separated the two germline ends. CDR3 region: CASSARQGSTQYF. CDR3 DNA sequence: TGTGCCAGCAGCGCCCGGCAGGGGTCGACCCAGTACTTC.

This clonotype turned up a few times. The rearrangement links TRBV29-1 to TRBJ2-6, with 13 nucleotides matching TRBD2. Germline V gene lookup returns CDR1 SQVTM and CDR2 ANQGSEA. With 4 bases clipped from V and 1 base from J, the junction kept 4 bases outside the gene matches. This CDR3 contains 17 residues. CDR3 nucleotides: TGCAGCGTTGGACTAGCGGGAGGAGGTTCTGGGGCCAACGTCCTGACTTTC. Amino acid sequence: CSVGLAGGGSGANVLTF.

The sample holds a few counts of this clonotype. J is TRBJ1-4 and V is TRBV28, with unresolved D. The V and J ends lost 9 bases and 7 bases respectively, with 15 bases between them. Germline V lookup: CDR1 MDHEN, CDR2 SYDVKM. This CDR3 has 13 amino acids. This chain's CDR3 is CASTTPGSEKLFF. The CDR3 nucleotides read TGTGCCAGTACAACCCCAGGAAGTGAAAAACTGTTTTTT.

CDR3 nucleotide sequence: TGTGCCAGCAGTTTGGGGGGGGCAGGCAATCAGCCCCAGCATTTT. Translated, it gives CASSLGGAGNQPQHF. The rearrangement links TRBV12-3 or TRBV12-4 to TRBJ1-5, with a tentative D call TRBD1 (6 bases). There are 15 residues in the CDR3. The V gene lost 3 bases and the J gene lost 2 bases, with 11 bases spanning the gap.

This clonotype was counted between two and nine times. This chain uses TRBV12-3 or TRBV12-4 with TRBJ2-1, with 9 bases that match TRBD2. This CDR3 is built from 14 residues. J lost 5 bases, V lost 6 bases, and 5 bases had no gene match. CDR3 bases: TGTGCCAGCAGCTGGACTAGCGTCCACAATGAGCAGTTCTTC. Amino acids: CASSWTSVHNEQFF.

This chain links TRBV27 with TRBJ2-5, with D unresolved. Germline CDR1 is MNHEY and CDR2 is SMNVEV (reference sequence). The CDR3 spans 15 residues. V lost 3 bases, J lost 2 bases, and 13 bases lay in between. The CDR3: CASSFDPLRQETQYF. In DNA, the CDR3 is TGTGCCAGCAGTTTCGACCCCCTCAGGCAAGAGACCCAGTACTTC.

The chain is built from TRBV12-3 or TRBV12-4 and TRBJ2-7, with 7 nucleotides matching TRBD1. V trimming: 7 bases; J trimming: 2 bases; junction bases outside the gene matches: 8. The CDR3 is 14 amino acids. The CDR3 here is CASNRQGAPYEQYF. For the CDR3, the DNA is TGTGCCAGCAACCGACAGGGAGCCCCCTACGAGCAGTACTTC.

The rearrangement joins TRBV25-1 to TRBJ2-1; 7 bases match TRBD2. Per the germline V gene, CDR1 is MGHDK and CDR2 is SYGVNS. The CDR3 has 11 amino acids. The junction had 1 base not matched to a gene; V was cut back by 4 bases and J by 10 bases. The CDR3 sequence: CASSGGLEQFF. As DNA, the CDR3 is TGTGCCAGCAGTGGGGGACTAGAGCAGTTCTTC.

V is TRBV4-2 and J is TRBJ2-1; the D is unclear. The CDR3 has 15 residues. With 0 bases removed from V and 10 bases from J, the gap between germline ends came to 16 bases. Germline V gives CDR1 LGHNA, CDR2 YNFKEQ. The CDR3 reads CASSQDTTDTGEQFF. CDR3 DNA: TGTGCCAGCAGCCAAGATACGACGGATACTGGGGAGCAGTTCTTC.

This clonotype was seen many times. CDR3 in DNA: TGTGCCAGCAGTTATAGTCAGGGAGTCGACGAGCAGTACTTC. This encodes CASSYSQGVDEQYF. This rearrangement joins TRBV6-2 or TRBV6-3 to TRBJ2-7; D may be TRBD1 or TRBD2 (5 bases each). Germline V gene sequence: CDR1 MNHEY, CDR2 SVGEGT. This CDR3 spans 14 amino acids. Trimming cost V 3 bases and J 5 bases, with 14 bases left between them.

As for this clonotype: The junction does not match germline at one end; this may be a read error. V gene TRBV5-5 combines with J gene TRBJ2-7; the match to TRBD1 covers 8 bases. Germline values: CDR1 SGHKS, CDR2 YYEKEE (reference sequence). This CDR3 region has 15 residues. In nucleotides, the CDR3 is TGTGCCAGCACCACGGACAGGGTGAATTCCTACGAGCAGCACTTC. Its protein product is CASTTDRVNSYEQHF.

This clonotype was counted only a few times. A junction boundary mismatches the germline segment, possibly from a read error. The chain couples TRBV11-2 to TRBJ2-1, with 8 nucleotides matching TRBD2. The CDR3 runs to 13 residues. Germline lookup yields CDR1 SGHAT and CDR2 FQNNGV. The CDR3 loop is CASSFSGIFEQFF. The CDR3 region has the DNA TGCGCCAGCAGCTTTAGCGGGATTTTTGAGCAGTTCTTC.

Ten or more counts support this clonotype. One end of the junction is discordant with germline, which a read error may explain. The rearrangement uses TRBV28 and TRBJ1-4; D is perhaps TRBD1 (5 bases). The CDR3 spans 11 residues. Germline V gene lookup returns CDR1 MDHEN and CDR2 SYDVKM. The CDR3 loop is CASSGGRGMLF. CDR3 sequence (DNA): TGTGCCAGCAGCGGGGGACGGGGAATGCTTTTT.

V usage is TRBV20-1 and J usage is TRBJ2-1; 8 positions match TRBD1. V trimming: 5 bases; J trimming: 0 bases; junction bases outside the gene matches: 9. The germline CDR1 and CDR2 sequences are DFQATT and SNEGSKA (reference sequence). The length of the CDR3 is 16 residues. CDR3 coding DNA: TGCAGTGCTGGGGGGACAGGCTGGAGCTCCTACAATGAGCAGTTCTTC. Residues: CSAGGTGWSSYNEQFF.

This clonotype was counted only a few times. V is TRBV9 and J is TRBJ2-5; D gene uncertain. The germline CDR1 and CDR2 sequences are SGDLS and YYNGEE. The CDR3 has 18 amino acids. V gave up 0 bases and J gave up 2 bases, with 20 bases separating them. The CDR3 here is CASSVGSSPGVPQETQYF. The CDR3 nucleotides are TGTGCCAGCAGCGTAGGTAGTTCTCCCGGTGTTCCACAAGAGACCCAGTACTTC. Combining the CDR3 with reference TRBV9 and TRBJ2-5 gives the whole variable domain DSGVTQTPKHLITATGQRVTLRCSPRSGDLSVYWYQQSLDQGLQFLIQYYNGEERAKGNILERFSAQQFPDLHSELNLSSLELGDSALYFCASSVGSSPGVPQETQYFGPGTRLLVL.